These 21 T cell receptor beta chains were sequenced from one sample in a study of CD8 T cells in ankylosing spondylitis. TCRdb redid the calling of the 5' RACE reads with MiXCR, one entry per CDR3 protein. The top ten clones hold 35% to 45% of a sample with some 30,000 distinct CDR3 sequences, 12% to 15% of them seen once. Sequenced material: blood. The receptors shown here come from a male donor with ankylosing spondylitis or in good health (not recorded which).

V and J are TRBV7-2 and TRBJ2-1; no clear D. The germline V gene has CDR1 SGHTA and CDR2 FQGNSA. This CDR3 has 13 amino acids. V was cut by 2 bases and J by 5 bases, with 7 bases left in between. The CDR3 loop reads CASSLNPNNEQFF. The DNA for the CDR3 is TGTGCCAGCAGCTTAAACCCCAACAATGAGCAGTTCTTC.

This clonotype was detected only a few times. The chain is built from TRBV4-3 and TRBJ2-2; TRBD2 might be the D (5 bases). Germline-derived CDR1 and CDR2 are LGHNA and YSLEER. Trimming removed 0 bases from V and 7 bases from J, with 12 bases in between. The CDR3 consists of 15 residues. The CDR3 sequence: CASSQEWSGNGELFF. CDR3 sequence (DNA): TGCGCCAGCAGCCAAGAGTGGTCGGGGAACGGGGAGCTGTTTTTT.

This rearrangement joins TRBV20-1 to TRBJ2-1; D not resolved. There are 11 residues in the CDR3. The V and J ends lost 8 bases and 7 bases respectively, with 12 bases between them. Per the germline V gene, CDR1 is DFQATT and CDR2 is SNEGSKA (reference sequence). The CDR3 DNA sequence: TGCAGTCCCAGTAGTGGGAATGAGCAGTTCTTC. Translation gives CSPSSGNEQFF.

The J gene is TRBJ2-2, the V gene TRBV7-9; D not resolved. The germline V gene has CDR1 SEHNR and CDR2 FQNEAQ (reference sequence). The CDR3 length is 11 residues. V shed 5 bases and J shed 4 bases, with 2 bases lying between them. CDR3 nucleotides: TGTGCCAGCAGCCCCACCGGGGAGCTGTTTTTT. This sequence encodes CASSPTGELFF. The full variable domain, its missing parts supplied by reference TRBV7-9 and TRBJ2-2, is DTGVSQNPRHKITKRGQNVTFRCDPISEHNRLYWYRQTLGQGPEFLTYFQNEAQLEKSRLLSDRFSAERPKGSFSTLEIQRTEQGDSAMYLCASSPTGELFFGEGSRLTVL.

This sequence joins TRBV7-8 and TRBJ1-4; no firm D call. V dropped 1 base and J dropped 3 bases, with 9 bases sitting between them. CDR3 length equals 15 residues. Germline assignment: CDR1 SGHVS and CDR2 FQNEAQ. The CDR3 region is CASSLVARSNEKLFF. Written as DNA, the CDR3 is TGTGCCAGCAGCTTAGTGGCCAGATCTAATGAAAAACTGTTTTTT.

This clonotype was counted ten times or more. The rearrangement joins TRBV5-1 to TRBJ2-2, with 10 bases fitting TRBD2. Germline CDR1 reads SGHRS; CDR2 reads YFSETQ. The trim removed 6 bases at V and 7 bases at J, leaving 15 bases unmatched. The CDR3 length is 17 residues. CDR3 amino acids: CASMKGASGSGDGELFF. In DNA form, the CDR3 reads TGCGCCAGCATGAAAGGTGCTAGCGGGAGTGGAGACGGGGAGCTGTTTTTT.

The gene calls are TRBV11-2 and TRBJ2-1; D perhaps matches TRBD1 (5 bases). Germline values: CDR1 SGHAT, CDR2 FQNNGV. This CDR3 contains 12 residues. V was pared by 5 bases and J by 7 bases, with 9 bases between. CDR3 region: CASSPGYNEQFF. In nucleotides, the CDR3 is TGTGCCAGCAGCCCAGGGTATAATGAGCAGTTCTTC.

This clonotype came up a few times. This chain connects TRBV7-2 to TRBJ2-2; 7 bases are a match to TRBD1. Per germline, CDR1 SGHTA and CDR2 FQGNSA. The CDR3 totals 17 residues. V trimming: 5 bases; J trimming: 4 bases; junction bases outside the gene matches: 13. The CDR3 DNA sequence: TGTGCCAGCAGCCGGGGAAACAGGGGTACAGGCACCGGGGAGCTGTTTTTT. Translating gives CASSRGNRGTGTGELFF. The complete variable domain, with remaining parts taken from reference TRBV7-2 and TRBJ2-2, reads GAGVSQSPSNKVTEKGKDVELRCDPISGHTALYWYRQSLGQGLEFLIYFQGNSAPDKSGLPSDRFSAERTGGSVSTLTIQRTQQEDSAVYLCASSRGNRGTGTGELFFGEGSRLTVL.

The CDR3 sequence: CASKAGGNTGELFF. In nucleotides, the CDR3 is TGTGCCAGCAAAGCGGGGGGAAACACCGGGGAGCTGTTTTTT. The rearrangement uses TRBV28 and TRBJ2-2; 9 bases agree with TRBD2. The CDR3 loop spans 14 amino acids. Germline V CDR1 and CDR2: MDHEN, SYDVKM. Losses at the gene ends were 7 bases for V and 2 bases for J; bases not matched to a gene: 2. The variable domain in full, completed from reference TRBV28 and TRBJ2-2, reads DVKVTQSSRYLVKRTGEKVFLECVQDMDHENMFWYRQDPGLGLRLIYFSYDVKMKEKGDIPEGYSVSREKKERFSLILESASTNQTSMYLCASKAGGNTGELFFGEGSRLTVL.

J is TRBJ1-1 and V is TRBV30; 7 bases match TRBD1. The junction had 4 bases not matched to a gene; V was cut back by 2 bases and J by 4 bases. The CDR3 totals 13 residues. The germline CDR1 and CDR2 sequences are GTSNPN and SVGIG (reference sequence). The chain's CDR3 is CAWSFDRATEAFF. The CDR3 DNA sequence: TGTGCCTGGAGTTTCGACAGGGCCACTGAAGCTTTCTTT.

This clonotype showed up just a few times. The chain links TRBV20-1 to TRBJ2-1, with TRBD2 identical over 9 bases. Germline values: CDR1 DFQATT, CDR2 SNEGSKA (reference sequence). V shed 6 bases and J 8 bases; nucleotides not matched to a gene: 11. The CDR3 covers 14 residues. Here the CDR3 reads CSAHSGSIFDEQFF. The CDR3 DNA follows: TGCAGTGCCCATAGCGGGAGCATATTTGATGAGCAGTTCTTC.

V gene TRBV3-1 combines with J gene TRBJ2-7, with D possibly called TRBD1 or TRBD2 (5 bases each). The V and J ends lost 8 bases and 8 bases respectively, with 22 bases between them. The germline V gene encodes CDR1 LGHDT and CDR2 YNNKEL (reference sequence). The CDR3 consists of 14 residues. The CDR3 bases are TGTGCCAGCTCAATTCGCGGCACGTCGGGACAGCAGTACTTC. Its protein is CASSIRGTSGQQYF.

This sequence joins TRBV28 and TRBJ2-5; D might be TRBD2 (5 bases). Germline V gene data show CDR1 as MDHEN and CDR2 as SYDVKM. Trimming pared 8 bases from V and 3 bases from J, leaving 19 bases between. There are 15 residues in the CDR3. In DNA form, the CDR3 reads TGTGCCAGCTTTTCTTGGAGGACCGCAGAAGAGACCCAGTACTTC. This sequence encodes CASFSWRTAEETQYF.

This chain links TRBV5-1 with TRBJ1-1, with D possibly being TRBD1 (5 bases). The CDR3 is 14 amino acids. Germline CDR1 is SGHRS and CDR2 is YFSETQ. The germline V and J ends were trimmed by 4 bases and 2 bases, with 12 bases remaining between them. The CDR3 DNA reads TGCGCCAGCAGCACCACAGGACGAAACACTGAAGCTTTCTTT. Its protein is CASSTTGRNTEAFF. The whole variable domain, remainder taken from reference TRBV5-1 and TRBJ1-1, is KAGVTQTPRYLIKTRGQQVTLSCSPISGHRSVSWYQQTPGQGLQFLFEYFSETQRNKGNFPGRFSGRQFSNSRSEMNVSTLELGDSALYLCASSTTGRNTEAFFGQGTRLTVV.

This clonotype was counted many times. The CDR3 region is CASSLEGTGELFF. For the CDR3, the DNA is TGTGCCAGCAGTTTGGAGGGGACCGGGGAGCTGTTTTTT. This chain connects TRBV12-3 or TRBV12-4 to TRBJ2-2; possibly TRBD2 for D (6 bases). The CDR3 spans 13 residues. V lost 3 bases, J lost 5 bases, and 7 bases lay in between.

The chain recombines TRBV29-1 with TRBJ2-1, with TRBD2 matching 12 bases. Germline CDR1 SQVTM, CDR2 ANQGSEA. J lost 4 bases, V lost 8 bases, and 6 bases had no gene match. This CDR3 is built from 14 residues. The CDR3 protein is CSSVGLAGYNEQFF. In DNA, the CDR3 is TGCAGCTCCGTCGGACTAGCGGGGTACAATGAGCAGTTCTTC.

The genes are TRBV28 and TRBJ2-1; 9 positions match TRBD1. Germline-derived CDR1 and CDR2 are MDHEN and SYDVKM. The CDR3 length is 13 residues. Unmatched junction bases numbered 4, after V lost 7 bases and J lost 6 bases. The CDR3 bases are TGTGCCAGCAAGGGACAGGGTTCCAATGAGCAGTTCTTC. Its translation: CASKGQGSNEQFF.

The CDR3 sequence: CASSLNWEYEQYF. For the CDR3, the DNA is TGTGCCAGCAGTCTCAACTGGGAATACGAGCAGTACTTC. V usage is TRBV12-3 or TRBV12-4 and J usage is TRBJ2-7; D remains unclear. This CDR3 region has 13 residues. Trimming cost V 5 bases and J 4 bases, with 12 bases left between them.

The rearrangement uses TRBV5-1 and TRBJ2-1; 12 nucleotides agree with TRBD2. The CDR3 totals 16 residues. Looked up from germline, CDR1 is SGHRS and CDR2 is YFSETQ. Germline trimming cut 1 base from V and 4 bases from J; bases unmatched to any gene: 3. The DNA for the CDR3 is TGCGCCAGCAGCTTGACTAGCGGGAGGTCGTACAATGAGCAGTTCTTC. This encodes CASSLTSGRSYNEQFF.

J is TRBJ2-1 and V is TRBV4-3; no clear D. This CDR3 has 14 amino acids. Germline values: CDR1 LGHNA, CDR2 YSLEER. V lost 0 bases and J 8 bases, leaving 11 bases between the germline ends. CDR3 DNA sequence: TGCGCCAGCAGCCAAGATTCCCAAAACGATGAGCAGTTCTTC. Encoded protein: CASSQDSQNDEQFF.

This chain uses TRBV6-5 with TRBJ2-1; possible D gene TRBD2, 6 bases. The CDR3 is 14 residues long. The V gene's germline CDR1 is MNHEY and CDR2 SVGAGI. Trimming pared 0 bases from V and 10 bases from J, leaving 13 bases between. The CDR3 DNA reads as TGTGCCAGCAGTTACTCGAATAGCGGCCCCGAGCAGTTCTTC. Its translation: CASSYSNSGPEQFF.